Below are 14 T cell receptor beta chains sequenced from a single sample in a study of cytomegalovirus exposure and HLA in healthy donors. The study ran its PCR with 60 Vbeta and 13 Jbeta primers. Assay: immunoSEQ multiplex PCR; the TCRdb copy retains only in-frame clones and omits some. The sample table sets out about 200,000 clones. The source material was PBMCs. The receptor source for this set is a man aged 25 to 45 in good health and CMV-seronegative.

The chain is built from TRBV25-1 and TRBJ1-2, with a possible D match to TRBD1 (6 bases). V lost 3 bases and J lost 6, with 11 bases in between. Per germline, CDR1 MGHDK and CDR2 SYGVNS. This CDR3 spans 13 amino acids. DNA for the CDR3: TGTGCCAGCAGTGAGGCGGGGGCTGATGGCTACACCTTC. Its translation: CASSEAGADGYTF.

The chain employs TRBV7-2 and TRBJ1-2; 7 nucleotides line up with TRBD1. The junction had 4 bases not matched to a gene; V was cut back by 4 bases and J by 2 bases. Germline V lookup: CDR1 SGHTA, CDR2 FQGNSA. CDR3 size: 14 residues. In DNA form, the CDR3 reads TGTGCCAGCAGCTGGGGACAGTCGAACTATGGCTACACCTTC. Residues: CASSWGQSNYGYTF. Based on the CDR3 plus reference TRBV7-2 and TRBJ1-2, the full variable domain is GAGVSQSPSNKVTEKGKDVELRCDPISGHTALYWYRQSLGQGLEFLIYFQGNSAPDKSGLPSDRFSAERTGGSVSTLTIQRTQQEDSAVYLCASSWGQSNYGYTFGSGTRLTVV.

The chain carries TRBV7-9 and TRBJ1-1; a possible D gene is TRBD1 (5 bases). Germline V gene sequence: CDR1 SEHNR, CDR2 FQNEAQ (reference sequence). The CDR3 runs 16 residues. Trimming took off 2 bases at V and 3 bases at J, with 16 bases between the two ends. DNA of the CDR3: TGTGCCAGCAGCTTACTAGTGGGGCGCGGGGACACTGAAGCTTTCTTT. Residues: CASSLLVGRGDTEAFF.

The J gene is TRBJ1-1, the V gene TRBV5-1; possible D gene TRBD1, 6 bases. The CDR3 covers 16 residues. Germline V gene data show CDR1 as SGHRS and CDR2 as YFSETQ. Trimming shortened V by 5 bases and J by 0 bases, and 17 bases separated the two germline ends. The CDR3 region is CASSSLSPGVNTEAFF. In nucleotides, the CDR3 is TGCGCCAGCAGTTCTCTATCGCCAGGGGTGAACACTGAAGCTTTCTTT.

The CDR3 DNA sequence: TGTGCCAGCAGTTTAGCGGTAAACCTGCGGGAAAAACTGTTTTTT. It is translated as CASSLAVNLREKLFF. V gene TRBV28 combines with J gene TRBJ1-4, with D uncertain. Germline-derived CDR1 and CDR2 are MDHEN and SYDVKM. Deletions cut 2 bases from V and 8 bases from J, with 15 bases between. The CDR3 has 15 residues.

CDR3 sequence (DNA): TGTGCCAGCAGCCCCGTCGGGGAGTCTGGCTACACCTTC. Protein sequence: CASSPVGESGYTF. V is TRBV6-5 and J is TRBJ1-2; no clear D. Trimming removed 6 bases from V and 7 bases from J, with 15 bases in between. Germline CDR1 reads MNHEY; CDR2 reads SVGAGI. The CDR3 length is 13 residues.

As for this clone: Other DNA sequences in the sample encode the same CDR3. The chain has TRBV18 and TRBJ2-5; a weak D match, TRBD2 (7 bases). Per the germline V gene, CDR1 is KGHSH and CDR2 is LQKENI. V lost 0 bases, J lost 5 bases, and 10 bases lay in between. This CDR3 is built from 14 residues. DNA for the CDR3: TGTGCCAGCTCACCACCGGGGGGGCTGGAGACCCAGTACTTC. Translating gives CASSPPGGLETQYF.

The chain carries TRBV5-4 and TRBJ2-5; 10 nucleotides match TRBD2. The last part of the DNA fits TRBJ2-7 better; the J call may be wrong. Germline CDR1 is SGHNT and CDR2 is YYREEE (reference sequence). The CDR3 sequence is 15 residues long. The CDR3 sequence is CASSLGLAGYYEQYF. Here the CDR3 DNA reads TGTGCCAGCAGCTTGGGACTAGCGGGCTACTACGAGCAGTACTTC.

The rearrangement links TRBV6-5 to TRBJ1-6; 8 nucleotides agree with TRBD1. In germline, CDR1 is MNHEY, CDR2 SVGAGI. This CDR3 spans 16 amino acids. V lost 0 bases, J lost 6 bases, and 4 bases stayed unmatched. CDR3 DNA: TGTGCCAGCAGTTACTCCGGACAGGGAGGTAATTCACCCCTCCACTTT. Its translation is CASSYSGQGGNSPLHF.

The rearrangement links TRBV10-3 to TRBJ2-2, with D perhaps TRBD1 (6 bases). The CDR3 length is 15 residues. With 3 bases removed from V and 4 bases from J, the gap between germline ends came to 12 bases. CDR1 is ENHRY and CDR2 is SYGVKD in the germline V gene. The CDR3 spells CAISDQGLSTGELFF. The CDR3 DNA follows: TGTGCCATCAGTGACCAGGGGTTGAGCACCGGGGAGCTGTTTTTT.

This chain joins TRBV30 and TRBJ2-3; 10 bases map to TRBD1. V shed 0 bases and J 3 bases; nucleotides not matched to a gene: 6. From germline, CDR1 is GTSNPN and CDR2 SVGIG (reference sequence). The CDR3 runs 16 residues. The CDR3 here is CAWSVPTGGATDTQYF. The CDR3, as DNA: TGTGCCTGGAGTGTACCGACAGGGGGCGCGACAGATACGCAGTATTTT.

The J gene is TRBJ2-1, the V gene TRBV7-2; TRBD2 agrees at 13 bases. V lost 7 bases and J lost 9; bases outside the gene matches: 9. Germline loops: CDR1 SGHTA, CDR2 FQGNSA. The CDR3 covers 15 residues. As DNA, the CDR3 is TGTGCCAGCACCTCGACTAGCGGGGGGTTCACTGAGCAGTTCTTC. It translates to CASTSTSGGFTEQFF.

The chain couples TRBV30 to TRBJ2-3, with 12 bases fitting TRBD2. The V and J ends lost 5 bases and 1 base, in that order; junction bases with no gene match: 10. Germline V CDR1 and CDR2: GTSNPN, SVGIG (reference sequence). This CDR3 contains 17 residues. Here the CDR3 DNA reads TGTGCCTGGGCCCCGGGACTAGCGGGCCATGGCACAGATACGCAGTATTTT. Protein: CAWAPGLAGHGTDTQYF.

The rearrangement links TRBV29-1 to TRBJ2-1; D is perhaps TRBD2 (5 bases). Germline V gene sequence: CDR1 SQVTM, CDR2 ANQGSEA. CDR3 length equals 12 residues. V lost 7 bases and J 6 bases, leaving 13 bases between the germline ends. The chain's CDR3 is CSAEGQVNEQFF. Written as DNA, the CDR3 is TGCAGCGCTGAGGGCCAGGTCAATGAGCAGTTCTTC.